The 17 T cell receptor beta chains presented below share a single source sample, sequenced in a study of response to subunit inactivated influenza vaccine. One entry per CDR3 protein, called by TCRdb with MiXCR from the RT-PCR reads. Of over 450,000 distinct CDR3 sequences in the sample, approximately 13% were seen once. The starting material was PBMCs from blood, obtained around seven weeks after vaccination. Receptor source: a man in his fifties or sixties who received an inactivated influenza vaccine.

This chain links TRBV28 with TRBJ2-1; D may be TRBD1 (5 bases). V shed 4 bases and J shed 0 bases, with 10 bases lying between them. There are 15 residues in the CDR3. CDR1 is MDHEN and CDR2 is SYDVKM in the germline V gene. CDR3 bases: TGTGCCAGCAGTTGGGGCCAGAGCTCCTACAATGAGCAGTTCTTC. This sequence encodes CASSWGQSSYNEQFF.

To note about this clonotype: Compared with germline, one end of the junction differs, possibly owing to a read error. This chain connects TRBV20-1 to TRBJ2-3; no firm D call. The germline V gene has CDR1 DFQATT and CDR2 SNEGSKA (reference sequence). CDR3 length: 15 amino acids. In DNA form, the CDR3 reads TGCAGTGCTAGAGATATCCTGTATAGCATAGATACGCAGTATTTT. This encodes CSARDILYSIDTQYF.

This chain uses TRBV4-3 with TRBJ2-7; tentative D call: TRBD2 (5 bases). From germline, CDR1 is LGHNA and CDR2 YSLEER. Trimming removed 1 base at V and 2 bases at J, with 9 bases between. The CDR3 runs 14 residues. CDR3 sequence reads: CASSQGSGTYEQYF. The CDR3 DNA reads TGCGCCAGCAGCCAAGGCAGCGGCACCTACGAGCAGTACTTC.

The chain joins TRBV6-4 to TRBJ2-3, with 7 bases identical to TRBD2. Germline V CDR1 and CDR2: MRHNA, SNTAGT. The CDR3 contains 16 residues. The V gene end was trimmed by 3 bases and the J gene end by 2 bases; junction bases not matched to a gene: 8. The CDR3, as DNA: TGTGCCAGCAGTGAAGGTCCTAGCGGCTACACAGATACGCAGTATTTT. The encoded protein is CASSEGPSGYTDTQYF.

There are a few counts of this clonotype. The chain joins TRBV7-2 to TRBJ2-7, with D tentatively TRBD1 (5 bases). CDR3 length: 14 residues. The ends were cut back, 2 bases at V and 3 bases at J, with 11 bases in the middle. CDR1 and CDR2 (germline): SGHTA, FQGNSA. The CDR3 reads CASSLSGSIYEQYF. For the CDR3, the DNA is TGTGCCAGCAGCTTATCAGGGTCGATCTACGAGCAGTACTTC.

The CDR3 DNA is TGCGCCAGCAGCCAAAGGGGTCCCTATGGCTACACCTTC. Its translation is CASSQRGPYGYTF. The chain couples TRBV4-3 to TRBJ1-2; D perhaps matches TRBD1 (5 bases). Germline values: CDR1 LGHNA, CDR2 YSLEER. Trimming cost V 2 bases and J 4 bases, with 8 bases left between them. The CDR3 runs to 13 residues.

The CDR3 loop reads CASSHGQGNQPQHF. The CDR3 region has the DNA TGTGCCAGCAGTCACGGACAGGGCAATCAGCCCCAGCATTTT. The J gene is TRBJ1-5, the V gene TRBV12-3 or TRBV12-4, with TRBD1 identical over 7 bases. This CDR3 comprises 14 residues. With V trimmed by 5 bases and J by 2 bases, 3 bases remained unmatched.

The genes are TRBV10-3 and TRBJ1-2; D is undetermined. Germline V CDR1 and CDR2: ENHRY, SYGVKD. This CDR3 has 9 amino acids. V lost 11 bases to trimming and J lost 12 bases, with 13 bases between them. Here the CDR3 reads CAPLVRNTF. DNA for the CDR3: TGTGCCCCCCTGGTGCGAAACACCTTC.

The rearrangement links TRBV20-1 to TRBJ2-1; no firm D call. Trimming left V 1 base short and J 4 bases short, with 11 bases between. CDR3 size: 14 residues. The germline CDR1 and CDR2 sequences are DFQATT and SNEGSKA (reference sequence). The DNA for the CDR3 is TGCAGTGCTAGAGTCCCCAGCACGTACAATGAGCAGTTCTTC. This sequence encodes CSARVPSTYNEQFF.

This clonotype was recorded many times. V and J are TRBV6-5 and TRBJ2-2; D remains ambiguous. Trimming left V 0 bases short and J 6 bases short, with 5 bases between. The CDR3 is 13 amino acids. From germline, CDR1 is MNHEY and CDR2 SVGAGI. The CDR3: CASSYSIPGELFF. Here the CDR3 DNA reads TGTGCCAGCAGTTACTCGATCCCCGGGGAGCTGTTTTTT.

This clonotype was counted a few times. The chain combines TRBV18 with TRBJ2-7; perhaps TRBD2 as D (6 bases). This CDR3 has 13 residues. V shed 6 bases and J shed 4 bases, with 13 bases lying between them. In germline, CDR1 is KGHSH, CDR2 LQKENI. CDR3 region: CASSRETTYEQYF. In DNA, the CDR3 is TGTGCCAGCTCTCGGGAGACTACGTACGAGCAGTACTTC.

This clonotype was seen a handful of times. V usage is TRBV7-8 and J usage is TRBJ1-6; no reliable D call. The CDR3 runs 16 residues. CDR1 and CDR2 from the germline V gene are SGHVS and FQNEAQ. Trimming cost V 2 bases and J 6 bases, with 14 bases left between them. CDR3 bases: TGTGCCAGCAGCTTATCTTCCCCGGACCGTAATTCACCCCTCCACTTT. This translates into CASSLSSPDRNSPLHF.

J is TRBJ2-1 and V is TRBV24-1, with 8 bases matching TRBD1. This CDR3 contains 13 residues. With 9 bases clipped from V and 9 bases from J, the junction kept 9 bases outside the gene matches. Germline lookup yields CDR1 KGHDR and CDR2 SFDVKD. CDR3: CATSRQGFSEQFF. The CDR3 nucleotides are TGTGCCACCTCCAGACAGGGGTTTAGTGAGCAGTTCTTC.

As DNA, the CDR3 is TGTGCCAGCAGTTTATCGAAGACAGCCTTCTATGGCTACACCTTC. Its protein is CASSLSKTAFYGYTF. The V gene is TRBV27, the J gene TRBJ1-2, with a tentative D call TRBD1 (5 bases). V lost 0 bases to trimming and J lost 4 bases, with 12 bases between them. The germline V gene encodes CDR1 MNHEY and CDR2 SMNVEV (reference sequence). This CDR3 has 15 residues.

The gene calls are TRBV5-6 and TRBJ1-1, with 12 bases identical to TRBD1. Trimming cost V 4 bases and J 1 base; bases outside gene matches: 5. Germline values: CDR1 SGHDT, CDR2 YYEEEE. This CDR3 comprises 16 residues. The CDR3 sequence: CASSRDRGRRNTEAFF. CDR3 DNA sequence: TGTGCCAGCAGCAGGGACAGGGGGCGCAGGAACACTGAAGCTTTCTTT.

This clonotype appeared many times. The CDR3 region has the DNA TGTGCCAGCAGTCCGGGACAGGGAAATTACGAGCAGTACTTC. It translates to CASSPGQGNYEQYF. This chain links TRBV6-1 with TRBJ2-7, with TRBD1 matching 9 bases. Trimming removed 5 bases from V and 4 bases from J; junction bases left unmatched: 6. This CDR3 is built from 14 residues. Germline values: CDR1 MNHNS, CDR2 SASEGT.

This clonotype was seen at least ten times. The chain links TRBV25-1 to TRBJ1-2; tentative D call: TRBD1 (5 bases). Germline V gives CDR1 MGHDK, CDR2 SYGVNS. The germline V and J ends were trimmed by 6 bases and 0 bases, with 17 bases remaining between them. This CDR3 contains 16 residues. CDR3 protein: CASSNEGAAANYGYTF. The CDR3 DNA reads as TGTGCCAGCAGCAATGAAGGGGCCGCTGCTAACTATGGCTACACCTTC.